Presented here are 4 T cell receptor beta chains from one specimen sequenced in a study of CD8+ T cells in alopecia areata. The treatment: oral pan-JAK inhibitor, 5-10 mg twice daily. Sequencing used cDNA as its template, made by extracting RNA and reverse transcribing it. The protocol was immunoSEQ multiplex PCR, while the TCRdb copy is restricted to in-frame clones and leaves out a portion. The repertoire holds about 200,000 clones, with less than 45% as singletons. The sequences come from CD4+ T cells sorted from blood, collected at roughly week 30, from a patient treated with tofacitinib. The receptor source for this set is a human donor with alopecia areata.

This chain connects TRBV29-1 to TRBJ2-1, with D possibly TRBD2 on 5 matching bases. The CDR3 totals 11 residues. CDR1 is SQVTM, CDR2 ANQGSEA, per germline. V dropped 6 bases and J dropped 11 bases, with 14 bases sitting between them. CDR3 nucleotides: TGCAGCGTGTACAAGGAGGTTAAGCAGTTCTTC. This sequence encodes CSVYKEVKQFF.

This chain links TRBV29-1 with TRBJ1-5; maybe TRBD1 (5 bases). CDR1 and CDR2 from the germline V gene are SQVTM and ANQGSEA. The CDR3 is 13 residues long. V dropped 6 bases and J dropped 3 bases, with 12 bases sitting between them. The CDR3 here is CSVGTATNQPQHF. The CDR3, as DNA: TGCAGCGTGGGGACTGCGACCAATCAGCCCCAGCATTTT. The full variable domain, completed using reference TRBV29-1 and TRBJ1-5, is SAVISQKPSRDICQRGTSLTIQCQVDSQVTMMFWYRQQPGQSLTLIATANQGSEATYESGFVIDKFPISRPNLTFSTLTVSNMSPEDSSIYLCSVGTATNQPQHFGDGTRLSIL.

The rearrangement uses TRBV19 and TRBJ2-6; D gene uncertain. The germline V gene encodes CDR1 LNHDA and CDR2 SQIVND (reference sequence). V lost 5 bases and J lost 0, with 17 bases in between. This CDR3 is built from 18 residues. The DNA of the CDR3 is TGTGCCAGTAGTCCCCGGGCACAGTCCTTCTCTGGGGCCAACGTCCTGACTTTC. Its protein product is CASSPRAQSFSGANVLTF.

The chain couples TRBV5-6 to TRBJ2-2; D may be TRBD1 (6 bases). Germline V gene sequence: CDR1 SGHDT, CDR2 YYEEEE. The CDR3 covers 16 residues. Trimming removed 2 bases at V and 4 bases at J, with 15 bases between. The CDR3 nucleotides read TGTGCCAGCAGCTTCGGGTTGGTCAGGGGCACCGGGGAGCTGTTTTTT. Translating gives CASSFGLVRGTGELFF.